This T cell receptor beta chain stems from a study of blood T cell repertoires in COVID-19. This clone showed up just a few times. In the original processing: Amplification from reference gene primers served as the basis for estimated nucleated cell counts. TCRdb keeps only in-frame clones here, not all; method: immunoSEQ multiplex PCR. That table is the source of V, J and clone size, and D and trimming were worked out from the DNA. This sample yields about 200,000 clones, of which 65% to 85% are seen a single time; around 7.4% belongs to the top ten. The source material was PBMCs or T cells enriched from blood (not recorded which). The receptor was isolated from a woman in her thirties or forties with acute COVID-19.

In DNA form, the CDR3 reads TGTGCCAGCAGCCACATAGGCGGGGGGTTCCACAATGAGCAGTTCTTC. Protein product: CASSHIGGGFHNEQFF. The rearrangement links TRBV5-4 to TRBJ2-1; 8 nucleotides line up with TRBD2. Germline trimming cut 4 bases from V and 5 bases from J; bases unmatched to any gene: 11. The CDR3 spans 16 residues. In germline, CDR1 is SGHNT, CDR2 YYREEE (reference sequence).